What follows are 5 T cell receptor beta chains derived from one specimen sequenced in a study of blood T cells in healthy people across ages. Alongside a J-beta primer mix, a sample-barcoded 5' primer served in a second PCR lasting about 7 to 12 cycles. TCRdb re-analysed the 5' RACE reads in MiXCR, keeping a single row per CDR3 protein. The sample includes fewer than 1.5 million distinct CDR3 sequences, around two fifths seen only once; the top ten take 7% to 9.5%. Sequenced material: blood. The origin of the receptors is a woman in her late teens or twenties in good health.

The rearrangement links TRBV7-9 to TRBJ2-6; D is unclear. V was pared by 3 bases and J by 4 bases, with 7 bases between. Germline CDR1 reads SEHNR; CDR2 reads FQNEAQ (reference sequence). The CDR3 contains 14 residues. This CDR3 reads CASSLARGANVLTF. CDR3 sequence (DNA): TGTGCCAGCAGCTTGGCCAGGGGGGCCAACGTCCTGACTTTC.

This clonotype occurred many times. In DNA, the CDR3 is TGCAGCGTTGATGACGACTTCCGCGAGACCCAGTACTTC. Amino acid sequence: CSVDDDFRETQYF. The chain employs TRBV29-1 and TRBJ2-5; D is unresolved. This CDR3 spans 13 amino acids. Germline V gene sequence: CDR1 SQVTM, CDR2 ANQGSEA. Trimming pared 3 bases from V and 5 bases from J, leaving 13 bases between.

This clonotype was observed a few times. CDR3 nucleotide sequence: TGCAGCGCCACGGGACAGGCTAACTATGGCTACACCTTC. Protein sequence: CSATGQANYGYTF. This sequence joins TRBV29-1 and TRBJ1-2; 8 nucleotides agree with TRBD1. CDR1 and CDR2 from the germline V gene are SQVTM and ANQGSEA. With V trimmed by 7 bases and J by 0 bases, 4 bases remained unmatched. The CDR3 spans 13 residues.

In its sample, this clonotype was seen many times. The chain employs TRBV6-6 and TRBJ2-4; D could derive from TRBD1 or TRBD2 (5 bases each). Germline lookup yields CDR1 MNHNY and CDR2 SVGAGI (reference sequence). V lost 8 bases and J lost 1, with 15 bases in between. The CDR3 is 15 amino acids. The DNA of the CDR3 is TGTGCCAGCGGGAGAACGGGGACGGCCAAAAACATTCAGTACTTC. Its translation: CASGRTGTAKNIQYF.

The table lists this clonotype with a few counts. The V and J genes are TRBV5-6 and TRBJ1-5; the D gene is possibly TRBD1 (6 bases). The CDR3 has 17 residues. The V gene's germline CDR1 is SGHDT and CDR2 YYEEEE. Trimming pared 4 bases from V and 0 bases from J, leaving 17 bases between. CDR3 loop: CASSAAGASYSNQPQHF. DNA of the CDR3: TGTGCCAGCAGCGCGGCAGGGGCAAGCTATAGCAATCAGCCCCAGCATTTT.